This entry lists 12 T cell receptor beta chains sequenced from one sample in a study of T-cell reconstitution after alpha-beta-depleted transplantation in children. The TCRbeta library was prepared with unique molecular identifiers. TCRdb itself ran the PCR reads through MiXCR, one entry per CDR3 protein. Among about 870,000 distinct CDR3 sequences, roughly 15% were seen once, and the ten largest hold around 4.5%. Source: PBMCs, mostly from graft donor cells, taken 360 days after TCRalphabeta/CD19-depleted stem cell transplant. The receptors stem from a male patient younger than 18 who had a stem cell transplant for acute lymphoblastic leukemia, so the T cells may come from the graft donor.

Many counts were recorded for this clonotype. V gene TRBV5-1 combines with J gene TRBJ2-7; 11 positions match TRBD1. Germline V gene data show CDR1 as SGHRS and CDR2 as YFSETQ. CDR3 length: 16 residues. After removal of 4 bases from V and 3 bases from J, the junction contained 9 bases not matched to a gene. CDR3 protein: CASSPMGQGGLYEQYF. Written as DNA, the CDR3 is TGCGCCAGCAGCCCGATGGGACAGGGGGGACTCTACGAGCAGTACTTC.

The genes are TRBV20-1 and TRBJ2-1; the match to TRBD2 covers 10 bases. Trimming cost V 6 bases and J 0 bases; bases outside gene matches: 5. The CDR3 covers 15 residues. Germline CDR1 is DFQATT and CDR2 is SNEGSKA (reference sequence). CDR3 bases: TGCAGTGCCCCTACTAGCGGGAACTCCTACAATGAGCAGTTCTTC. Its translation: CSAPTSGNSYNEQFF.

Ten or more counts support this clonotype. The rearrangement uses TRBV5-1 and TRBJ2-3; D perhaps matches TRBD2 (5 bases). In germline, CDR1 is SGHRS, CDR2 YFSETQ. This CDR3 contains 17 residues. Deletions cut 0 bases from V and 2 bases from J, with 16 bases between. DNA of the CDR3: TGCGCCAGCAGCTTGGCGAAGAGCGGCACTTACACAGATACGCAGTATTTT. Its translation is CASSLAKSGTYTDTQYF.

V gene TRBV3-1 combines with J gene TRBJ2-7; D is possibly TRBD1 (5 bases). Trimming took 7 bases from V and 0 from J, leaving 16 bases between them. CDR3 length: 15 amino acids. Germline CDR1 is LGHDT and CDR2 is YNNKEL (reference sequence). The CDR3 coding sequence is TGTGCCAGCAACTTATACAGACAGAGCTCCTACGAGCAGTACTTC. This gives the protein CASNLYRQSSYEQYF.

This clonotype was seen a handful of times. The V call is TRBV12-3 or TRBV12-4, the J call TRBJ2-2, with 7 positions matching TRBD1. The CDR3 has 14 residues. Trimming cost V 6 bases and J 7 bases; bases outside gene matches: 8. CDR3 coding DNA: TGTGCCAGCAGGGAGACAGGGCCTCGCGGGGAGCTGTTTTTT. It specifies CASRETGPRGELFF.

The J gene is TRBJ2-1, the V gene TRBV7-7; D may be TRBD2 (5 bases). Germline V gives CDR1 SSHAT, CDR2 FNYEAQ (reference sequence). The CDR3 is made up of 16 amino acids. V lost 2 bases, J lost 5 bases, and 16 bases lay in between. The CDR3 region has the DNA TGTGCCAGCAGCTTAAGGGCTAGCTCAAGCAACAATGAGCAGTTCTTC. Its protein is CASSLRASSSNNEQFF.

The table lists this clonotype with a few counts. The chain is built from TRBV7-2 and TRBJ2-2; 10 nucleotides agree with TRBD2. CDR1 is SGHTA, CDR2 FQGNSA, per germline. This CDR3 has 17 amino acids. V lost 1 base and J lost 7; bases outside the gene matches: 9. The CDR3 protein is CASSLGGLADANGELFF. The CDR3 DNA follows: TGTGCCAGCAGCTTAGGCGGACTAGCGGACGCCAACGGGGAGCTGTTTTTT.

This chain uses TRBV7-2 with TRBJ2-1; 9 nucleotides align to TRBD2. The V gene's germline CDR1 is SGHTA and CDR2 FQGNSA. The V gene end was trimmed by 2 bases and the J gene end by 9 bases; junction bases not matched to a gene: 11. This CDR3 spans 16 amino acids. CDR3 coding DNA: TGTGCCAGCAGCTTACGTCGCGGGAGGGGCCTCGCTGAGCAGTTCTTC. It specifies CASSLRRGRGLAEQFF.

J is TRBJ1-5 and V is TRBV29-1; unclear D gene. Trimming removed 2 bases at V and 1 base at J, with 9 bases between. Germline-derived CDR1 and CDR2 are SQVTM and ANQGSEA. This CDR3 region has 14 residues. The CDR3 DNA sequence: TGCAGCGTTGAATTTCCCGGGAGCAATCAGCCCCAGCATTTT. It translates to CSVEFPGSNQPQHF.

The rearrangement links TRBV5-5 to TRBJ1-1; no reliable D call. With 4 bases removed from V and 0 bases from J, the gap between germline ends came to 7 bases. Germline CDR1 and CDR2: SGHKS and YYEKEE (reference sequence). The CDR3 loop spans 13 amino acids. The CDR3 nucleotides read TGTGCCAGCAGCCGCTGGGTGAACACTGAAGCTTTCTTT. It translates to CASSRWVNTEAFF.

This clonotype was recorded at least ten times. This chain uses TRBV5-1 with TRBJ2-1; TRBD1 aligns across 7 bases. The V and J ends lost 5 bases and 0 bases, in that order; junction bases with no gene match: 2. This CDR3 spans 14 amino acids. CDR1 is SGHRS, CDR2 YFSETQ, per germline. DNA of the CDR3: TGCGCCAGCAGACAGGGGAGCTCCTACAATGAGCAGTTCTTC. This translates into CASRQGSSYNEQFF.

This clonotype was counted ten times or more. The chain uses TRBV12-3 or TRBV12-4 and TRBJ2-1, with unresolved D. V was clipped by 7 bases and J by 2 bases, with 3 bases between them. There are 11 residues in the CDR3. In DNA form, the CDR3 reads TGTGCCAGCACAACCTACAATGAGCAGTTCTTC. It is translated as CASTTYNEQFF.